Below, 30 T cell receptor beta chains from the same sample are listed, as sequenced in a study of metastatic and nonmetastatic thyroid tumors. Every patient underwent thyroid surgery untreated. TCRdb reprocessed the PCR reads using MiXCR. The table includes 25,000 to 35,000 clones, around 25% detected once. Sequenced material: blood. The receptors come from a female donor with papillary thyroid cancer or a benign thyroid nodule (not recorded which). Some clones in this sample may be carry-over from other donors' samples.

V usage is TRBV20-1 and J usage is TRBJ2-1; D may be TRBD2 (6 bases). This CDR3 contains 15 residues. Trimming pared 0 bases from V and 5 bases from J, leaving 14 bases between. The germline V gene encodes CDR1 DFQATT and CDR2 SNEGSKA (reference sequence). CDR3 bases: TGCAGTGCTAGAGATTTTCGGGACTCGGACAATGAGCAGTTCTTC. As protein: CSARDFRDSDNEQFF.

The rearrangement links TRBV6-1 to TRBJ1-3; D unclear. The CDR3 sequence is 14 residues long. Germline V gene sequence: CDR1 MNHNS, CDR2 SASEGT. Deletions cut 5 bases from V and 3 bases from J, with 11 bases between. Here the CDR3 DNA reads TGTGCCAGCAGTCCCACTCCCGGTGGAAACACCATATATTTT. Its protein is CASSPTPGGNTIYF.

The chain carries TRBV18 and TRBJ2-7; 12 nucleotides align to TRBD2. V shed 5 bases and J 3 bases; nucleotides not matched to a gene: 14. This CDR3 has 18 amino acids. CDR1 and CDR2 from the germline V gene are KGHSH and LQKENI. In DNA form, the CDR3 reads TGTGCCAGCTCAACACAGACGACTAGCGGGAGCGTATTCTACGAGCAGTACTTC. Encoded protein: CASSTQTTSGSVFYEQYF.

The table lists this clone with many counts. V is TRBV6-2 or TRBV6-3 and J is TRBJ2-7; D possibly corresponds to TRBD2 (5 bases). This CDR3 comprises 14 residues. The germline V gene encodes CDR1 MNHEY and CDR2 SVGEGT. Trimming removed 2 bases from V and 2 bases from J, with 10 bases in between. The CDR3 sequence: CASSYDIGAYEQYF. The CDR3 region has the DNA TGTGCCAGCAGTTACGATATCGGGGCCTACGAGCAGTACTTC.

This clone was observed at least ten times. The chain employs TRBV30 and TRBJ1-1, with D perhaps matching TRBD1 (6 bases). The V gene's germline CDR1 is GTSNPN and CDR2 SVGIG (reference sequence). There are 15 residues in the CDR3. The ends were cut back, 1 base at V and 5 bases at J, with 17 bases in the middle. In nucleotides, the CDR3 is TGTGCCTGGAGTGCCGCAGGGGTCGGGGCGACTGAAGCTTTCTTT. Amino acids: CAWSAAGVGATEAFF.

There are many counts of this clone. This chain joins TRBV19 and TRBJ1-1; a weak D match, TRBD1 (5 bases). This CDR3 has 16 residues. Per germline, CDR1 LNHDA and CDR2 SQIVND (reference sequence). Trimming pared 5 bases from V and 0 bases from J, leaving 16 bases between. The CDR3 nucleotides read TGTGCCAGTAGTGCCCCTCCGGGACTGCTGAACACTGAAGCTTTCTTT. It codes for CASSAPPGLLNTEAFF.

In its sample, this clone was seen many times. The chain joins TRBV4-1 to TRBJ1-2; no clear D. Trimming removed 3 bases from V and 8 bases from J, with 19 bases in between. Germline lookup yields CDR1 MGHRA and CDR2 YSYEKL. The CDR3 loop spans 15 amino acids. CDR3 protein: CASSHLPKTPYGYTF. DNA for the CDR3: TGCGCCAGCAGCCATTTGCCCAAAACCCCATACGGCTACACCTTC.

This clone was detected ten times or more. J is TRBJ2-3 and V is TRBV6-4; 8 bases align to TRBD1. The CDR3 length is 16 residues. CDR1 and CDR2 (germline): MRHNA, SNTAGT. Trimming at V came to 2 bases and at J to 3 bases, leaving 7 bases not matched to a gene. CDR3 amino acids: CASSDTKDRATDTQYF. CDR3 nucleotide sequence: TGTGCCAGCAGTGACACTAAGGACAGGGCGACAGATACGCAGTATTTT.

The table lists this clone with a few counts. J is TRBJ2-1 and V is TRBV10-3; TRBD2 matches 15 bases. Germline V lookup: CDR1 ENHRY, CDR2 SYGVKD. This CDR3 spans 16 amino acids. V trimming: 6 bases; J trimming: 13 bases; junction bases outside the gene matches: 13. The CDR3: CAISWGLAGGNDYQFF. The CDR3 coding sequence is TGTGCCATCAGCTGGGGACTAGCGGGAGGAAACGATTATCAGTTCTTC.

This clone was picked up many times. The V and J genes are TRBV11-2 and TRBJ1-1, with unresolved D. CDR1 is SGHAT and CDR2 is FQNNGV in the germline V gene. V was shortened by 5 bases and J by 8 bases, with 12 bases between the two germline ends. The CDR3 sequence is 12 residues long. The DNA of the CDR3 is TGTGCCAGCAGCCCAACGGGCAGGGAAGCTTTCTTT. Its translation: CASSPTGREAFF.

The gene calls are TRBV20-1 and TRBJ1-1; 7 positions match TRBD1. CDR1 and CDR2 (germline): DFQATT, SNEGSKA (reference sequence). Trimming took 6 bases from V and 0 from J; bases not matched to a gene: 16. The CDR3 length is 17 residues. The CDR3: CSATIPGQPGMNTEAFF. CDR3 DNA sequence: TGCAGTGCCACCATACCGGGACAGCCTGGTATGAACACTGAAGCTTTCTTT.

Ten or more counts support this clone. The CDR3 sequence: CASSHRPGTSGSTDTQYF. CDR3 nucleotide sequence: TGTGCCAGCAGCCATCGTCCCGGGACTAGCGGGAGCACAGATACGCAGTATTTT. V is TRBV2 and J is TRBJ2-3; 12 bases line up with TRBD2. This CDR3 is built from 18 residues. The germline CDR1 and CDR2 sequences are SNHLY and FYNNEI. The junction had 10 bases not matched to a gene; V was cut back by 6 bases and J by 0 bases.

This clone was seen at least ten times. The J gene is TRBJ2-1, the V gene TRBV7-2; TRBD2 aligns across 11 bases. Germline loops: CDR1 SGHTA, CDR2 FQGNSA. This CDR3 has 16 residues. With V trimmed by 8 bases and J by 3 bases, 9 bases remained unmatched. As DNA, the CDR3 is TGTGCCAGCTCTGCGTGGGGACTAGCGGACTACAATGAGCAGTTCTTC. Residues: CASSAWGLADYNEQFF.

This clone was picked up a small number of times. The chain is built from TRBV12-3 or TRBV12-4 and TRBJ2-2; D perhaps matches TRBD1 (6 bases). Deletions cut 3 bases from V and 0 bases from J, with 8 bases between. CDR3 length: 15 residues. CDR3 nucleotides: TGTGCCAGCAGTTTCACAGGGCCGAACACCGGGGAGCTGTTTTTT. Residues: CASSFTGPNTGELFF.

This clone was recorded at least ten times. The chain uses TRBV2 and TRBJ2-5; 13 bases agree with TRBD2. With 5 bases clipped from V and 1 base from J, the junction kept 1 base outside the gene matches. The CDR3 is made up of 15 amino acids. In germline, CDR1 is SNHLY, CDR2 FYNNEI. The CDR3 bases are TGTGCCAGCAGTAGGACTAGCGGGGGCCAAGAGACCCAGTACTTC. This encodes CASSRTSGGQETQYF.

This clone was observed a few times. The chain uses TRBV12-3 or TRBV12-4 and TRBJ2-7, with 8 bases aligning to TRBD1. The CDR3 has 15 amino acids. With V trimmed by 4 bases and J by 5 bases, 10 bases remained unmatched. The CDR3 reads CASSSPGTGGDEQYF. The CDR3 DNA reads TGTGCCAGCAGTTCTCCAGGGACAGGTGGGGACGAGCAGTACTTC.

Many counts were recorded for this clone. The same CDR3 can be traced to other DNA sequences in this sample. The rearrangement links TRBV30 to TRBJ1-5; possibly TRBD1 for D (5 bases). The CDR3 is 16 residues long. V was pared by 0 bases and J by 4 bases, with 16 bases between. In germline, CDR1 is GTSNPN, CDR2 SVGIG (reference sequence). The CDR3 region has the DNA TGTGCCTGGAGTGTAGGTAGGGGTATTAAGAATCAGCCCCAGCATTTT. Amino acid sequence: CAWSVGRGIKNQPQHF.

This clone was seen a few times. This sequence joins TRBV28 and TRBJ1-2; possible D gene TRBD1, 5 bases. Trimming shortened V by 7 bases and J by 7 bases, and 19 bases separated the two germline ends. Germline CDR1 MDHEN, CDR2 SYDVKM. CDR3 length equals 14 residues. CDR3 nucleotides: TGTGCCAGCACAGAGACAGTCCCCTCCGTTGGCTACACCTTC. Protein sequence: CASTETVPSVGYTF.

Comment on this clone: The junction departs from the called germline gene at one end, perhaps through a read error. The CDR3 coding sequence is TGTGCCAGCAGCTTGACTAGCGGGGATTTTCGGCACGACTTC. Translated, it gives CASSLTSGDFRHDF. V and J are TRBV7-2 and TRBJ2-7, with 11 bases identical to TRBD2. The CDR3 contains 14 residues. Per germline, CDR1 SGHTA and CDR2 FQGNSA.

This clone was counted ten times or more. This chain links TRBV9 with TRBJ2-7, with 7 bases that match TRBD2. The CDR3 has 15 residues. From germline, CDR1 is SGDLS and CDR2 YYNGEE. V was clipped by 3 bases and J by 4 bases; unmatched bases: 10. The CDR3, as DNA: TGTGCCAGCAGCGAGGCCGGGACTACGGATTACGAGCAGTACTTC. Amino acid sequence: CASSEAGTTDYEQYF.

This clone appeared once. The rearrangement uses TRBV4-2 and TRBJ2-7; 9 bases line up with TRBD1. With V trimmed by 7 bases and J by 2 bases, 15 bases remained unmatched. Germline lookup yields CDR1 LGHNA and CDR2 YNFKEQ. The CDR3 totals 17 residues. This chain's CDR3 is CASIPWVGQGRAYEQYF. CDR3 sequence (DNA): TGTGCCAGCATCCCCTGGGTGGGACAGGGCAGAGCCTACGAGCAGTACTTC.

This clone was found many times. V and J are TRBV28 and TRBJ2-7; D gene unclear. Germline CDR1 reads MDHEN; CDR2 reads SYDVKM. V was trimmed by 7 bases and J by 8 bases, leaving 21 bases between them. The CDR3 covers 14 residues. The CDR3 sequence is CASNLGQKSTKQYF. The CDR3 nucleotides read TGTGCCAGCAACTTAGGGCAGAAGTCTACGAAGCAGTACTTC. Full variable domain (missing parts from reference TRBV28 and TRBJ2-7): DVKVTQSSRYLVKRTGEKVFLECVQDMDHENMFWYRQDPGLGLRLIYFSYDVKMKEKGDIPEGYSVSREKKERFSLILESASTNQTSMYLCASNLGQKSTKQYFGPGTRLTVT.

This clone appeared many times. The V call is TRBV5-4, the J call TRBJ1-1; TRBD1 is a possible D gene (5 bases). Germline V gene sequence: CDR1 SGHNT, CDR2 YYREEE (reference sequence). V lost 3 bases, J lost 3 bases, and 12 bases lay in between. The CDR3 is made up of 14 amino acids. Here the CDR3 DNA reads TGTGCCAGCAGCTGGGTCGGGGGGGACACTGAAGCTTTCTTT. Protein: CASSWVGGDTEAFF.

This chain connects TRBV5-1 to TRBJ1-2, with D possibly TRBD1 on 6 matching bases. The ends were cut back, 5 bases at V and 4 bases at J, with 21 bases in the middle. The CDR3 length is 16 residues. In germline, CDR1 is SGHRS, CDR2 YFSETQ. The CDR3 region is CASSPSGQTGSYGYTF. CDR3 in DNA: TGCGCCAGCAGTCCCTCGGGGCAGACAGGATCCTATGGCTACACCTTC.

This clone was found many times. The rearrangement joins TRBV19 to TRBJ2-7; TRBD1 might be the D (6 bases). Germline V CDR1 and CDR2: LNHDA, SQIVND (reference sequence). CDR3 length equals 13 residues. The ends were cut back, 6 bases at V and 0 bases at J, with 9 bases in the middle. The CDR3: CASRGDISYEQYF. CDR3 nucleotides: TGTGCCAGTAGAGGGGACATCTCCTACGAGCAGTACTTC.

This clone was observed a handful of times. An end of the junction differs from the germline gene, which may be a read error. The chain recombines TRBV9 with TRBJ2-5, with 9 bases aligning to TRBD1. Germline lookup yields CDR1 SGDLS and CDR2 YYNGEE. CDR3 size: 16 residues. CDR3 amino acids: CTSSVGQGTLGETQYF. In DNA, the CDR3 is TGTACCAGCAGCGTAGGACAGGGGACGTTAGGAGAGACCCAGTACTTC. The full variable domain, rest sourced from reference TRBV9 and TRBJ2-5, is DSGVTQTPKHLITATGQRVTLRCSPRSGDLSVYWYQQSLDQGLQFLIQYYNGEERAKGNILERFSAQQFPDLHSELNLSSLELGDSALYFCTSSVGQGTLGETQYFGPGTRLLVL.

This clone was seen ten or more times. The rearrangement joins TRBV4-3 to TRBJ2-7; TRBD2 aligns across 11 bases. With 4 bases clipped from V and 3 bases from J, the junction kept 5 bases outside the gene matches. The length of the CDR3 is 15 residues. The germline CDR1 and CDR2 sequences are LGHNA and YSLEER. CDR3 region: CASSPGLAGLYEQYF. CDR3 nucleotide sequence: TGCGCCAGCAGCCCCGGACTAGCGGGTCTCTACGAGCAGTACTTC.

This clone was counted many times. The genes are TRBV5-1 and TRBJ2-1; TRBD2 agrees at 7 bases. Losses at the gene ends were 0 bases for V and 5 bases for J; bases not matched to a gene: 2. This CDR3 region has 14 residues. Germline CDR1 SGHRS, CDR2 YFSETQ. The CDR3: CASSLALADNEQFF. The CDR3 DNA sequence: TGCGCCAGCAGCTTGGCTCTAGCGGACAATGAGCAGTTCTTC.

There are many counts of this clone. The chain combines TRBV6-1 with TRBJ1-1, with 7 bases fitting TRBD1. CDR1 is MNHNS, CDR2 SASEGT, per germline. V dropped 6 bases and J dropped 3; count of bases not matched to a gene: 7. The CDR3 runs to 14 residues. The CDR3 reads CASRRQGHDTEAFF. DNA of the CDR3: TGTGCCAGCAGGAGACAGGGCCATGACACTGAAGCTTTCTTT.

This clone was seen repeatedly, ten times or more. The chain is built from TRBV11-3 and TRBJ1-1; 11 bases map to TRBD1. V trimming: 2 bases; J trimming: 2 bases; junction bases outside the gene matches: 1. There are 15 residues in the CDR3. CDR1 is SGHNT and CDR2 is YENEEA in the germline V gene. The CDR3 reads CASSLWTGGNTEAFF. Written as DNA, the CDR3 is TGTGCCAGCAGCTTATGGACAGGGGGCAACACTGAAGCTTTCTTT.